The clone carrying this T cell receptor (beta chain) was detected once. V lost 4 bases to trimming and J lost 5 bases; unmatched junction nucleotides: 9. CDR3 length: 15 amino acids. Germline V gene data show CDR1 as SGHRS and CDR2 as YFSETQ. Patients of the Seattle cohort, enrolled during active infection, were followed longitudinally. This entry belongs to a study of blood T cell repertoires in COVID-19. About the study: Whether acute or convalescent, the COVID-19 samples came from the United States, Italy and Spain. The cDNA or gDNA used as material had been derived from T cells, B-cell-depleted T cells, or PBMCs.

Produced via immunoSEQ multiplex PCR; TCRdb's table is partial and in-frame only. Found here are roughly 230,000 clones, about 90% of them singletons; the top ten hold under 2.5%. The V call is TRBV5-1, the J call TRBJ2-3, with 8 positions matching TRBD2. The sample was peripheral blood. This sequence originates from a woman aged 55-75 years with COVID-19, enrolled during active disease. CDR3 amino acids: CASSISRAGVDTQYF. The CDR3 region has the DNA TGCGCCAGCAGCATCTCGAGAGCGGGGGTAGATACGCAGTATTTT.